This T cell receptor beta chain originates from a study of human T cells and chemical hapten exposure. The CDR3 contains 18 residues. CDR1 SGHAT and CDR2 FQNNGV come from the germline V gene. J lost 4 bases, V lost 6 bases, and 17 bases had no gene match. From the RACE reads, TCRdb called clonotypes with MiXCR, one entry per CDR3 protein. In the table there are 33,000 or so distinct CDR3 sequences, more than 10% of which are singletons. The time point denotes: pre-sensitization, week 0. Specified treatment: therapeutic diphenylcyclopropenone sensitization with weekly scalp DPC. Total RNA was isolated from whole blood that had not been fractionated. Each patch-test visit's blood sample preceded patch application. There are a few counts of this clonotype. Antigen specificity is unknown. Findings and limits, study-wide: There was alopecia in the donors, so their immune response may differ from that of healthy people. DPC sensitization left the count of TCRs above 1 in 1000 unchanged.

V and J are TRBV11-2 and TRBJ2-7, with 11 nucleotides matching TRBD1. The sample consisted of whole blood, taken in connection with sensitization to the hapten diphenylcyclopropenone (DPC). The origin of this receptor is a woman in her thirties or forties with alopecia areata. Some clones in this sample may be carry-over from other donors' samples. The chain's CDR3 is CASSFQTSGTGGMYEQYF. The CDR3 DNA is TGTGCCAGCAGTTTCCAAACCAGCGGGACAGGGGGGATGTACGAGCAGTACTTC. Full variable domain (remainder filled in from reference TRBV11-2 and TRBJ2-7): EAGVAQSPRYKIIEKRQSVAFWCNPISGHATLYWYQQILGQGPKLLIQFQNNGVVDDSQLPKDRFSAERLKGVDSTLKIQPAKLEDSAVYLCASSFQTSGTGGMYEQYFGPGTRLTVT.